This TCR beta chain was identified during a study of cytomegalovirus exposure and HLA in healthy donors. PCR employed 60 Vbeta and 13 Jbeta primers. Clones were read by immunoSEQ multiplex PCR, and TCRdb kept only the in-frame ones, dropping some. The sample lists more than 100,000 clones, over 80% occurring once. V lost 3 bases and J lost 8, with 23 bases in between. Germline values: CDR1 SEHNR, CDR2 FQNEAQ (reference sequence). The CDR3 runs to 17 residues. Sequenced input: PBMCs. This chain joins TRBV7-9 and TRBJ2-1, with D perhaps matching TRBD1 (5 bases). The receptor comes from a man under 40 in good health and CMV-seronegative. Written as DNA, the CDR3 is TGTGCCAGCAGCTTCGGACACAACCAGGGATCTGAGGATGAGCAGTTCTTC. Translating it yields CASSFGHNQGSEDEQFF.